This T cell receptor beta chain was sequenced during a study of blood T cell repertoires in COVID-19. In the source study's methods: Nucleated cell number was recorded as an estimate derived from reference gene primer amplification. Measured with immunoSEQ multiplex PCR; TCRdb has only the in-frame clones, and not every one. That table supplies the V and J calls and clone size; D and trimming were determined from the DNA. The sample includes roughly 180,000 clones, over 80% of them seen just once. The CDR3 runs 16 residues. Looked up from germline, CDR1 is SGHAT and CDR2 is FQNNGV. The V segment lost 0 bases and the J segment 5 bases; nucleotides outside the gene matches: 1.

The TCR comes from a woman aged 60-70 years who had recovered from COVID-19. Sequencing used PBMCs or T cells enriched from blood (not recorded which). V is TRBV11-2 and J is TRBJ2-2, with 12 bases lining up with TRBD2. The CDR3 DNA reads TGTGCCAGCAGCTTAGAGACTAGCGGGAGAACCGGGGAGCTGTTTTTT. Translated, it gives CASSLETSGRTGELFF.